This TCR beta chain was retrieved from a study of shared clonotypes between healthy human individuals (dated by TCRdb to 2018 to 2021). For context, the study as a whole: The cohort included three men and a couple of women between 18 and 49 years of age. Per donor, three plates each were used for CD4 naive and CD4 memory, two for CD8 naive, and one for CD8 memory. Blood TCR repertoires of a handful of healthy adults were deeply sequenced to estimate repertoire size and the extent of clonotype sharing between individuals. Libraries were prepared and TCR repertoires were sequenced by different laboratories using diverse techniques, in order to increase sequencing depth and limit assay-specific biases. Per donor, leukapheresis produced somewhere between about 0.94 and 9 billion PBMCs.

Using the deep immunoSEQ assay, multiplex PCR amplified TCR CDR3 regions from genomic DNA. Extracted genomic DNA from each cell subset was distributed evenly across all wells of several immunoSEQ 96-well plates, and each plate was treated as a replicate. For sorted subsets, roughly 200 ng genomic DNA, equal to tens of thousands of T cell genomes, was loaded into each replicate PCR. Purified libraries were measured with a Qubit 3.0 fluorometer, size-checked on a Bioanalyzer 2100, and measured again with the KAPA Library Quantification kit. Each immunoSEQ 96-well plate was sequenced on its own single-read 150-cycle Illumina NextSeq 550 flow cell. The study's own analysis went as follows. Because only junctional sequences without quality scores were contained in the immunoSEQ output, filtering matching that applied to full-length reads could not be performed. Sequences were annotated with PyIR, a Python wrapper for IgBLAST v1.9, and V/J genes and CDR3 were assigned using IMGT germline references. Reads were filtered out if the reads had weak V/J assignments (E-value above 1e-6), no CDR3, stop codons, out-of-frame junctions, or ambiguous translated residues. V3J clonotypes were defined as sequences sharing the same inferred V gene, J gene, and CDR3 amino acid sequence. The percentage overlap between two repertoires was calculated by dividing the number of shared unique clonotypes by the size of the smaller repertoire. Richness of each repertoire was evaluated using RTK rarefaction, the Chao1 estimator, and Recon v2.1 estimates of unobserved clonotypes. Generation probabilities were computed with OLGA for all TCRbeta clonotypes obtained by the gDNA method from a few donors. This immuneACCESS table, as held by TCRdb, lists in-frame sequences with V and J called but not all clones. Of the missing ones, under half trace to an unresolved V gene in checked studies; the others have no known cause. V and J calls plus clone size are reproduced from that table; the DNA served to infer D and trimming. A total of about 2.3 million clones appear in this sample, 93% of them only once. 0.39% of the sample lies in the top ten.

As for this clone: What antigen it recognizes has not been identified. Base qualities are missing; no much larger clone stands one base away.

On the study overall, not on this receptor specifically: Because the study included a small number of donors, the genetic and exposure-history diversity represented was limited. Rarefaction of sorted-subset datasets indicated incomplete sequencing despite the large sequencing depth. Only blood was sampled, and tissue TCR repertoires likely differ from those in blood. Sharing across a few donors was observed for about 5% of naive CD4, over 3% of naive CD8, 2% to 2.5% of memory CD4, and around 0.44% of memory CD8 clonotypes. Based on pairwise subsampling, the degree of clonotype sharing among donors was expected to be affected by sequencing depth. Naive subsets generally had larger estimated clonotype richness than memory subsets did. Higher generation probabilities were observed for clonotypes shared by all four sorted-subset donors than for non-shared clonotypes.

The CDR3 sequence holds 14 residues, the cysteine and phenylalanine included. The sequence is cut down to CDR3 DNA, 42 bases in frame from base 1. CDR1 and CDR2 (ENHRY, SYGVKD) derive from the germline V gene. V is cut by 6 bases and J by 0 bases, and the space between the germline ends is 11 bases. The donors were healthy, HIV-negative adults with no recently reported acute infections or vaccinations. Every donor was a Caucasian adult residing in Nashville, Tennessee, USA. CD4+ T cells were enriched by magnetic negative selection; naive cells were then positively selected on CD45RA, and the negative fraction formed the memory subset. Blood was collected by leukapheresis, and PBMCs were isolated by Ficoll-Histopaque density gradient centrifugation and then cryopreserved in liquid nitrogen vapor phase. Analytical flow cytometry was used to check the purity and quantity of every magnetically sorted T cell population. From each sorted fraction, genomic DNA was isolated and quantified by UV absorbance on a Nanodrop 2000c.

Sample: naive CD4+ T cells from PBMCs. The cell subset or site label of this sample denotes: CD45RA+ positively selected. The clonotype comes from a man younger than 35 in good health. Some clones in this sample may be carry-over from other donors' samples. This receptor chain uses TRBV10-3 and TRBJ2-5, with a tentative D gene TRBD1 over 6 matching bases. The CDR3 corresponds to CAISEDSNQETQYF. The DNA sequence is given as TGTGCCATCAGCGAGGACAGTAACCAAGAGACCCAGTACTTC.